This T cell receptor beta chain was sequenced for a study of T cells in localized non-small cell lung cancer. Details on this clone: Antigen unknown.

Here immunoSEQ multiplex PCR was the method, and the copy in TCRdb shows in-frame clones only, minus some. The repertoire holds 45,000 to 65,000 clones, with 70% to 90% as singletons. Overall study findings and caveats: The appearance of a median around 57 of the top 100 tumor clones was seen in adjacent lung.

Unmatched junction bases numbered 8, after V lost 7 bases and J lost 3 bases. Germline assignment: CDR1 MNHEY and CDR2 SVGAGI. The CDR3 runs to 14 residues. This receptor was taken from a man aged 35 to 70 with stage I squamous cell lung carcinoma. The sequencing here drew on peripheral blood, taken before any cancer treatment. This sequence joins TRBV6-5 and TRBJ1-1; 7 nucleotides line up with TRBD1. The CDR3 region has the DNA TGTGCCAGCACCAAACAGGGGTGGGACACTGAAGCTTTCTTT. Translation: CASTKQGWDTEAFF.